These 4 T cell receptor beta chains were all obtained from the same sample, sequenced in a study of blood T cell repertoires in COVID-19. Assay used: immunoSEQ multiplex PCR; TCRdb lists only in-frame clones, some missing. The sample includes about 54,000 clones, about 83% of them seen just once. What was sequenced was peripheral blood. The receptors originated from a man aged 40-49 years with active COVID-19.

The gene calls are TRBV30 and TRBJ1-4; the D is unclear. This CDR3 region has 8 residues. Germline V gene data show CDR1 as GTSNPN and CDR2 as SVGIG (reference sequence). V was shortened by 8 bases and J by 12 bases, with 7 bases between the two germline ends. The CDR3 is CARTELFF. The CDR3 DNA is TGTGCCCGCACAGAACTGTTTTTT.

This chain joins TRBV19 and TRBJ2-5; tentatively, D is TRBD2 (6 bases). CDR1 LNHDA and CDR2 SQIVND come from the germline V gene (reference sequence). The CDR3 covers 13 residues. With 10 bases removed from V and 4 bases from J, the gap between germline ends came to 16 bases. The CDR3 region is CATGRGKSETQYF. The CDR3 DNA sequence: TGTGCCACCGGGCGGGGAAAGTCAGAGACCCAGTACTTC.

CDR3 residues: CASSLAGGIDEQYF. In DNA, the CDR3 is TGTGCCAGCAGTTTAGCGGGAGGGATCGACGAGCAGTACTTC. The chain combines TRBV27 with TRBJ2-7, with 9 bases fitting TRBD2. This CDR3 has 14 amino acids. The J segment lost 5 bases and the V segment lost 2 bases, leaving 4 bases of the junction unmatched. The germline CDR1 and CDR2 sequences are MNHEY and SMNVEV (reference sequence).

The rearrangement uses TRBV18 and TRBJ2-5; 7 bases are a match to TRBD1. The CDR3 is 13 residues long. CDR1 and CDR2 from the germline V gene are KGHSH and LQKENI. V lost 4 bases, J lost 4 bases, and 3 bases stayed unmatched. As DNA, the CDR3 is TGTGCCAGCTCACGACAGGGTAGAGAGACCCAGTACTTC. Translating gives CASSRQGRETQYF. Variable domain in full (rest from reference TRBV18 and TRBJ2-5): NAGVMQNPRHLVRRRGQEARLRCSPMKGHSHVYWYRQLPEEGLKFMVYLQKENIIDESGMPKERFSAEFPKEGPSILRIQQVVRGDSAAYFCASSRQGRETQYFGPGTRLLVL.